Reported below is one T cell receptor (beta chain). The antigen remains unidentified. V lost 5 bases to trimming and J lost 6 bases; unmatched junction nucleotides: 12. This CDR3 comprises 16 residues. Germline V lookup: CDR1 MNHEY, CDR2 SMNVEV (reference sequence). The data are from a study of early T cells in non-severe SARS-CoV-2 infection. Overall study: Chains stayed unpaired after sequencing of bulk RNA from unsorted whole blood.

Whole-study findings and limits: Private and CD4 specificities were missed by VDJdb matching, skewed to anti-spike CD8.

Unique molecular identifier tags were affixed to discrete cDNA molecules. Each CDR3 protein is one row after TCRdb ran MiXCR on the 5' RACE reads. The table lists about 66,000 distinct CDR3 sequences, approximately 8.3% of them singletons. The chain has TRBV27 and TRBJ2-3, with 9 positions matching TRBD1. This TCR derives from an adult who was a healthcare worker with PCR-confirmed SARS-CoV-2 infection or an uninfected control (not recorded which). Sequencing input: whole blood. The CDR3 sequence is CASSPHPGQGSDTQYF. In DNA, the CDR3 is TGTGCCAGCAGTCCACACCCGGGACAGGGTTCGGATACGCAGTATTTT.